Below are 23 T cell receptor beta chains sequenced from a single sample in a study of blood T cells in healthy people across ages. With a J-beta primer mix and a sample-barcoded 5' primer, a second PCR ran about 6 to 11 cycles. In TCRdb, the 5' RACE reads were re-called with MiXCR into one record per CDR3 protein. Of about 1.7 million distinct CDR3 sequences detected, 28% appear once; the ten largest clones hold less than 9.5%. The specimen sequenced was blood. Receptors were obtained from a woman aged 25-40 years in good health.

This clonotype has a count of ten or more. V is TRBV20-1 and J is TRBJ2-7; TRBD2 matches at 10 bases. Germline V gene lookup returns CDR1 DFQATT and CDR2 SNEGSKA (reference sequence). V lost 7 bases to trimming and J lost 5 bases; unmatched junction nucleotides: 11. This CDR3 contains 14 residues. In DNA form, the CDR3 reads TGCAGTGTGCCGCGGTGGAGCGGGAGGGACGAGCAGTACTTC. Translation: CSVPRWSGRDEQYF.

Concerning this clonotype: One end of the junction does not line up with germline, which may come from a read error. CDR3 DNA sequence: TGTGCCATCAGCTTCCCCTTAGGGACAGGGCCCACTGAAGCTTTCTTT. Protein sequence: CAISFPLGTGPTEAFF. V usage is TRBV5-6 and J usage is TRBJ1-1; 9 bases are a match to TRBD1. CDR1 is SGHDT, CDR2 YYEEEE, per germline. The CDR3 totals 16 residues.

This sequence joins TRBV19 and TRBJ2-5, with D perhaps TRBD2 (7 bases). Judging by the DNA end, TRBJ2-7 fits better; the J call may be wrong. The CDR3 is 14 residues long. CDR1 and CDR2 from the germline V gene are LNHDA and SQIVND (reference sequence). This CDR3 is CASSIQTGGNEQYF. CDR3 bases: TGTGCCAGTAGTATCCAGACGGGGGGCAACGAGCAGTACTTC.

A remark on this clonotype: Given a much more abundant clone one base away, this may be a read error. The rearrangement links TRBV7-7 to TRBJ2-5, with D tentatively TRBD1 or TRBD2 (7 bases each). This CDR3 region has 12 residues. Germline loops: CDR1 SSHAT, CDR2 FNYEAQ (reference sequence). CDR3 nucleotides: TGTGCCGGCAGGGGGGAGGGAGAGACCCAGTACTTC. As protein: CAGRGEGETQYF.

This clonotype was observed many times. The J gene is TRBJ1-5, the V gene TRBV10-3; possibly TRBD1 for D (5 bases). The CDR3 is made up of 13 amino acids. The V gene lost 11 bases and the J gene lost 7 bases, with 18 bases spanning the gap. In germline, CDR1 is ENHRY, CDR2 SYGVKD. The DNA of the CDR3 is TGTGCCTCAGGTGCGGGAGGGGAGCAGCCCCAGCATTTT. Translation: CASGAGGEQPQHF.

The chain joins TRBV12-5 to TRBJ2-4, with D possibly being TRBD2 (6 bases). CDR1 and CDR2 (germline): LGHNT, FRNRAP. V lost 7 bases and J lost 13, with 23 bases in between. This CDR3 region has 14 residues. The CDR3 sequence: CASATGRGTNEQYF. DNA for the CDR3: TGTGCTAGTGCCACGGGACGGGGGACCAATGAGCAGTACTTC.

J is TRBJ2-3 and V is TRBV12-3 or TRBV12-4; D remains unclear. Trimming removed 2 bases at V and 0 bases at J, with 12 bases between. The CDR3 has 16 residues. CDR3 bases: TGTGCCAGCAGTTTATTGATCGGTGCTAGCACAGATACGCAGTATTTT. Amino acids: CASSLLIGASTDTQYF.

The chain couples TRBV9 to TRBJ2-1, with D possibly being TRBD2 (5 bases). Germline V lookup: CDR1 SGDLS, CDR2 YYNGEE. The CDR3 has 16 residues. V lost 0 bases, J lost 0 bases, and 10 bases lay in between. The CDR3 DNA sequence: TGTGCCAGCAGCGTAGCTCCGCGGGTCTCCTACAATGAGCAGTTCTTC. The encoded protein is CASSVAPRVSYNEQFF.

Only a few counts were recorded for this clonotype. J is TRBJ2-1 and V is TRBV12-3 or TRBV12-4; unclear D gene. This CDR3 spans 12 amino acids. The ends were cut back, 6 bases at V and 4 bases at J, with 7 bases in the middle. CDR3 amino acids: CASSWPYNEQFF. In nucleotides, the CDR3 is TGTGCCAGCAGCTGGCCGTACAATGAGCAGTTCTTC.

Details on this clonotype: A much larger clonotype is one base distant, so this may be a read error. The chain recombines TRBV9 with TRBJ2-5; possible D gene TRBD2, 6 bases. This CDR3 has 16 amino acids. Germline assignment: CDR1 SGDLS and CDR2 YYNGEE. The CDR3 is CAGSLREHAGQETQYF. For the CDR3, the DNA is TGTGCCGGCAGCCTCAGGGAACATGCGGGACAAGAGACCCAGTACTTC.

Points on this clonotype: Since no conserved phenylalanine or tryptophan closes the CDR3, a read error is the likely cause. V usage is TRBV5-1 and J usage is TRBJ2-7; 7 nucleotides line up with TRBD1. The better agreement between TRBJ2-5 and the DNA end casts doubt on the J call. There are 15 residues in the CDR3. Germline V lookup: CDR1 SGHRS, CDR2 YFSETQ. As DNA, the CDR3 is TGCGCCAGCAGCTATGCCGGGACAGAAAAAGAGACCCAGTACAAC. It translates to CASSYAGTEKETQYN.

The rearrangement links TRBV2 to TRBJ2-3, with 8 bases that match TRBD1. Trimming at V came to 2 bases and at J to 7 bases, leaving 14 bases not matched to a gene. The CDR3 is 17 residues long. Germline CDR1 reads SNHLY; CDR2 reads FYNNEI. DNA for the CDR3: TGTGCCAGCAGTGAAAACGGGCCACAGGGGGGTTGGAATACGCAGTATTTT. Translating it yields CASSENGPQGGWNTQYF.

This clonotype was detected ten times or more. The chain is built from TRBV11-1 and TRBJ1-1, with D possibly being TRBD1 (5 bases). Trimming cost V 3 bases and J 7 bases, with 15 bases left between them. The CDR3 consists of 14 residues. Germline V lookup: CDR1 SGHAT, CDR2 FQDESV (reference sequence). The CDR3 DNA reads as TGTGCCAGCAGCTTGGAAGGGACGTCCTTTGAAGCTTTCTTT. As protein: CASSLEGTSFEAFF.

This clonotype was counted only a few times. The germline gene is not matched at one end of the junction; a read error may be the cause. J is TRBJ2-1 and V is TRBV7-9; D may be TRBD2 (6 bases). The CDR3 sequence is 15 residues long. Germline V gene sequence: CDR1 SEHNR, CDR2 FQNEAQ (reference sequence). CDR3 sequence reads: CACSPRLAGGNEQFF. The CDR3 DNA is TGTGCCTGCAGCCCGCGTCTAGCCGGGGGCAATGAGCAGTTCTTC.

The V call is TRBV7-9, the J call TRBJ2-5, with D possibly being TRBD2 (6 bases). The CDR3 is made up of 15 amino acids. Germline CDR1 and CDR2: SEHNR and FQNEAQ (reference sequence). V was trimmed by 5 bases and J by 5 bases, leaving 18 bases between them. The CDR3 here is CASSRQPGVEETQYF. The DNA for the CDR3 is TGTGCCAGCAGCCGTCAGCCGGGAGTGGAGGAGACCCAGTACTTC.

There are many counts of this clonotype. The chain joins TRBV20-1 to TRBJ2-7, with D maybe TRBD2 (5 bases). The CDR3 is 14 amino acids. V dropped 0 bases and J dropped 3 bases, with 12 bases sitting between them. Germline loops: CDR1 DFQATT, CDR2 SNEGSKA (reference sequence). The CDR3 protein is CSARDSDGNYEQYF. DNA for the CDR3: TGCAGTGCTAGAGATTCGGACGGGAACTACGAGCAGTACTTC.

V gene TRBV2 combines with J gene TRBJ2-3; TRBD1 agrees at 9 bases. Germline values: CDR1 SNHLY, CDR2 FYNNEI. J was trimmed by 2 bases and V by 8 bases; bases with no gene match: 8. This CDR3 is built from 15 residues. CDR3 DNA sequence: TGTGCCAGCCCGAACCGGGACAGGGACACAGATACGCAGTATTTT. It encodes CASPNRDRDTDTQYF.

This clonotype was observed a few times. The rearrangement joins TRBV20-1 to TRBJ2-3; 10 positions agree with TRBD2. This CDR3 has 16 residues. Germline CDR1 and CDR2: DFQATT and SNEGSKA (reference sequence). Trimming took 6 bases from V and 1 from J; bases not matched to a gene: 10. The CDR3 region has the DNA TGCAGTGCCCCGTTCGGGCTAGCGGGGGGCACAGATACGCAGTATTTT. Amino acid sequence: CSAPFGLAGGTDTQYF.

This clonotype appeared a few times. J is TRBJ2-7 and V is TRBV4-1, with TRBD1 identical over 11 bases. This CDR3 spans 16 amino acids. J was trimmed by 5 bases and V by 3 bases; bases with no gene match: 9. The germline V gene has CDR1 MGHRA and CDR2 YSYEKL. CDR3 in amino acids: CASSHKMGDRGNEQYF. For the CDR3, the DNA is TGCGCCAGCAGCCACAAGATGGGGGACAGGGGGAACGAGCAGTACTTC.

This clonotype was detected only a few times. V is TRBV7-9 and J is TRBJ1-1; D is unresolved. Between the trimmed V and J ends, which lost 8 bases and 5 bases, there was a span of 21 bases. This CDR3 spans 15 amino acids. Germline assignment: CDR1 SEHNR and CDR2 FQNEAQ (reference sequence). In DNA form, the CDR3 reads TGTGCCAGCTTGGGAATCCGCGGCACCGATACTGAAGCTTTCTTT. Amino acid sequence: CASLGIRGTDTEAFF. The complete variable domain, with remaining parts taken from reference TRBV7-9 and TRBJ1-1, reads DTGVSQNPRHKITKRGQNVTFRCDPISEHNRLYWYRQTLGQGPEFLTYFQNEAQLEKSRLLSDRFSAERPKGSFSTLEIQRTEQGDSAMYLCASLGIRGTDTEAFFGQGTRLTVV.

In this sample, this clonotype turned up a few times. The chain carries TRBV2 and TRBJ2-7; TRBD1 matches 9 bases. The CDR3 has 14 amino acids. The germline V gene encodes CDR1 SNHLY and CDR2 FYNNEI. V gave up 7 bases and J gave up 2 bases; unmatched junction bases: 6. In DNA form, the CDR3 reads TGTGCCAGCAATACGGACAGGGGACCCTACGAGCAGTACTTC. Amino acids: CASNTDRGPYEQYF.

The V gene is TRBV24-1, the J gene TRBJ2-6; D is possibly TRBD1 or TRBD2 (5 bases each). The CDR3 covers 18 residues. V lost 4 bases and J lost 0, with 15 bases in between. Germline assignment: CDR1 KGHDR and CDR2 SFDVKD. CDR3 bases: TGTGCCACCAGTGACAGCCGGGACCCAGGCTCTGGGGCCAACGTCCTGACTTTC. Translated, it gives CATSDSRDPGSGANVLTF.

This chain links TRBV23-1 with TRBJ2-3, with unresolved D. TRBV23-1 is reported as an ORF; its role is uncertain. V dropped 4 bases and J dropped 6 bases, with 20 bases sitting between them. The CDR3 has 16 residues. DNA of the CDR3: TGCGCCAGCAGTCTTCCTTCGGCAGGCCTTCATGATACGCAGTATTTT. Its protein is CASSLPSAGLHDTQYF.